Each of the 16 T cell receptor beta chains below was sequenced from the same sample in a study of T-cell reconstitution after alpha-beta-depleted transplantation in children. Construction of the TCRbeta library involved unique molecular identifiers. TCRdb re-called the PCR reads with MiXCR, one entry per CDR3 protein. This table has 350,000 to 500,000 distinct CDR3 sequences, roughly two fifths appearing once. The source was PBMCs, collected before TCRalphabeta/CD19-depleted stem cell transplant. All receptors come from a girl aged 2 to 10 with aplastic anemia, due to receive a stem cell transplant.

The CDR3 sequence is CASSETSGPTQYF. CDR3 sequence (DNA): TGTGCCAGCAGCGAGACTAGCGGTCCGACCCAGTACTTC. The chain links TRBV7-2 to TRBJ2-5; 9 bases fit TRBD2. The V and J ends lost 5 bases and 7 bases, in that order; junction bases with no gene match: 5. The CDR3 consists of 13 residues. Germline CDR1 reads SGHTA; CDR2 reads FQGNSA.

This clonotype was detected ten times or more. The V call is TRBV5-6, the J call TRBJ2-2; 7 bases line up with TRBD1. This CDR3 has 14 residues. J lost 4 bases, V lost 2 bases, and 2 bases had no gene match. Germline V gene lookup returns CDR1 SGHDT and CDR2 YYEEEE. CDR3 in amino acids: CASSFPGGTGELFF. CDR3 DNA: TGTGCCAGCAGCTTCCCAGGGGGCACCGGGGAGCTGTTTTTT. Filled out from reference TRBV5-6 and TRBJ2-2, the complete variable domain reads DAGVTQSPTHLIKTRGQQVTLRCSPKSGHDTVSWYQQALGQGPQFIFQYYEEEERQRGNFPDRFSGHQFPNYSSELNVNALLLGDSALYLCASSFPGGTGELFFGEGSRLTVL.

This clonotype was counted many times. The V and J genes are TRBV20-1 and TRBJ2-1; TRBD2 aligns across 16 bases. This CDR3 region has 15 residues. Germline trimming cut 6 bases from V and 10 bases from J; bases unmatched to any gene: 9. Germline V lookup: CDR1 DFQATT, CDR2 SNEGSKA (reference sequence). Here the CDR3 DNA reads TGCAGTGCCCTATCCGGGACTAGCGGGAGGGCCGAGCAGTTCTTC. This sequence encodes CSALSGTSGRAEQFF.

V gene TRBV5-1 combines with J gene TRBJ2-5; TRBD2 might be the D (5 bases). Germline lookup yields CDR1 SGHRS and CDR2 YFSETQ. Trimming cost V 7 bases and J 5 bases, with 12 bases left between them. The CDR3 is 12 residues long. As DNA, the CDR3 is TGCGCCAGCGCCCGGACGGGGGAGACCCAGTACTTC. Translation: CASARTGETQYF.

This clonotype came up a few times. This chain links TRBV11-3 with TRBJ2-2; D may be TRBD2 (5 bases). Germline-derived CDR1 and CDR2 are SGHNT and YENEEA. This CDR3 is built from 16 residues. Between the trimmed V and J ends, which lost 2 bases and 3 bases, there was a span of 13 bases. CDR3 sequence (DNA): TGTGCCAGCAGCTTATCCCTGGATAGCGACACCGGGGAGCTGTTTTTT. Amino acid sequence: CASSLSLDSDTGELFF.

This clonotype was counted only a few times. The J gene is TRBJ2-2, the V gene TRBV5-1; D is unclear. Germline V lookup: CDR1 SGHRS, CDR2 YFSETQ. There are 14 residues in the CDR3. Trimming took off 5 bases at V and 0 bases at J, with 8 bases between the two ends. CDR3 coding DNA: TGCGCCAGCAGGATCGGGTCGAACACCGGGGAGCTGTTTTTT. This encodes CASRIGSNTGELFF.

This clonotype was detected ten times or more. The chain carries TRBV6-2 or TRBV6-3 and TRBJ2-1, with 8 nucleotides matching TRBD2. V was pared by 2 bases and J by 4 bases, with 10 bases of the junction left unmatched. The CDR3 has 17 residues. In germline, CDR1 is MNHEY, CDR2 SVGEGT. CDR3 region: CASSYGTSGFNYNEQFF. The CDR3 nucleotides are TGTGCCAGCAGTTACGGCACTAGCGGATTTAATTACAATGAGCAGTTCTTC.

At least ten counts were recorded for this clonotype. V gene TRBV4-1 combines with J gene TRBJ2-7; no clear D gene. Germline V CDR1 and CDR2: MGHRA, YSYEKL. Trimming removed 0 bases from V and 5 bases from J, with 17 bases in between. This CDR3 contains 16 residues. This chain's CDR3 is CASSQDPQDRLNEQYF. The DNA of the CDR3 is TGCGCCAGCAGCCAAGATCCCCAGGACCGTCTAAACGAGCAGTACTTC.

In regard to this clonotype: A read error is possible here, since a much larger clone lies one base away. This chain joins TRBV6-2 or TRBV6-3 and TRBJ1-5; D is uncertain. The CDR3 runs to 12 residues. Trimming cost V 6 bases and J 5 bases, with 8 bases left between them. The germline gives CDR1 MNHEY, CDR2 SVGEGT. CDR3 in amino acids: CASSHGDQPQHF. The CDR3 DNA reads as TGTGCCAGCAGCCACGGGGATCAGCCCCAGCATTTT.

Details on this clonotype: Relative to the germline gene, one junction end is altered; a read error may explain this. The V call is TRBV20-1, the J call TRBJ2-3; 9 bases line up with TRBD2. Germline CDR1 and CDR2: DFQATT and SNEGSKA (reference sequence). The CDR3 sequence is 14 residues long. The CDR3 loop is CSVQRGADTDTKYF. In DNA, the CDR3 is TGCAGTGTTCAGCGGGGGGCTGACACAGATACGAAGTATTTT.

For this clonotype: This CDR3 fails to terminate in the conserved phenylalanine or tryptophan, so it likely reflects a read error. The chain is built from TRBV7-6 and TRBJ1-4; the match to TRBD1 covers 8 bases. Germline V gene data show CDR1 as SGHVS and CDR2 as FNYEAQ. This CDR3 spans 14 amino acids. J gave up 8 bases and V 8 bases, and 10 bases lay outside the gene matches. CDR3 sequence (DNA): TGTGCCAGCGGATTACAGGGGGGAAAAGAAAAACTGTTTTCT. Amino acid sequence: CASGLQGGKEKLFS.

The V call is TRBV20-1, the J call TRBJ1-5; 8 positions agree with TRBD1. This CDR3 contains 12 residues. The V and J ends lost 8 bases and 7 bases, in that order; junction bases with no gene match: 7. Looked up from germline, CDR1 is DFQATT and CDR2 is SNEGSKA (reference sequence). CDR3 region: CSLGQGDQPQHF. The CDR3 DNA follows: TGCAGTCTTGGACAGGGAGACCAGCCCCAGCATTTT.

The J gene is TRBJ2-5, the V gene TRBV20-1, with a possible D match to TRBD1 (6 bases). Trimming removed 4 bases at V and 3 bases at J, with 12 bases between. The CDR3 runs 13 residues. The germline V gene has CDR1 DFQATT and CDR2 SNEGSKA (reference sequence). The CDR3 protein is CSATRGQKETQYF. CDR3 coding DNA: TGCAGTGCTACGAGAGGACAGAAAGAGACCCAGTACTTC.

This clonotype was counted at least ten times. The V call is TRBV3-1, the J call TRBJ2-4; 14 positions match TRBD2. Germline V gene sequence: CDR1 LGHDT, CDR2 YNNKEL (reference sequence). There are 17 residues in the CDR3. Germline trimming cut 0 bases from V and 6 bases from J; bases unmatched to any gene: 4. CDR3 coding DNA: TGTGCCAGCAGCCAAGAAACGGGACTAGCGGGAGTAAACATTCAGTACTTC. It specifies CASSQETGLAGVNIQYF.

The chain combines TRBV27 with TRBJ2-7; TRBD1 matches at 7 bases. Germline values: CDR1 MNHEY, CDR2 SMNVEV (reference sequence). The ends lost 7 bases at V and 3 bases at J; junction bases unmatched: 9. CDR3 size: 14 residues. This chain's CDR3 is CASNTGTEIYEQYF. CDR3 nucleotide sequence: TGTGCCAGCAACACCGGGACAGAGATCTACGAGCAGTACTTC.

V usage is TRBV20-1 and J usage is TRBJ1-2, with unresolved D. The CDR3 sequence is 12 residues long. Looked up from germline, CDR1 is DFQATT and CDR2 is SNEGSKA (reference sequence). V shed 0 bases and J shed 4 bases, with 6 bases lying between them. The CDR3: CSAREGSYGYTF. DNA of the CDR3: TGCAGTGCTAGAGAGGGGTCCTATGGCTACACCTTC.